This T cell receptor (beta chain) emerged from a study of T-cell reconstitution after alpha-beta-depleted transplantation in children. Unique molecular identifiers were built into the TCRbeta library. TCRdb re-called the PCR reads with MiXCR, one entry per CDR3 protein. Here the sample spans some 490,000 distinct CDR3 sequences, about an eighth being singletons. Trimming at V came to 10 bases and at J to 3 bases, leaving 14 bases not matched to a gene. This CDR3 is 17 amino acids long. In this sample, this clonotype turned up many times. The sample was PBMCs from the stem cell graft donor, taken from the stem cell graft. This chain joins TRBV12-3 or TRBV12-4 and TRBJ2-1, with 11 positions matching TRBD2. The TCR was taken from a human donor who donated a stem cell graft to a child with combined immunodeficiency. CDR3: CATLIASGRSLYNEQFF. Here the CDR3 DNA reads TGTGCCACCCTTATAGCTAGCGGGAGGTCACTCTACAATGAGCAGTTCTTC.